Reported below is one TCR beta chain. The antigen is unknown. This specimen belongs to a study of cytomegalovirus exposure and HLA in healthy donors. General study findings and limits: Accurate prediction of most subjects' HLA-A and HLA-B alleles from TCR beta sequences was reported.

In the PCR, 60 Vbeta and 13 Jbeta primers were used. Produced via immunoSEQ multiplex PCR; TCRdb's table is partial and in-frame only. The table includes approximately 270,000 clones, 75% to 90% detected once. The CDR3 runs to 15 residues. With V trimmed by 4 bases and J by 7 bases, 7 bases remained unmatched. CDR1 is MDHEN and CDR2 is SYDVKM in the germline V gene. Sequenced input: PBMCs. The V call is TRBV28, the J call TRBJ1-1; TRBD1 agrees at 12 bases. This sequence originates from a girl aged 2 to 10 in good health and CMV-seronegative. The CDR3 bases are TGTGCCAGCAGTTCACCGGGACAGGGGGCGTGTGAAGCTTTCTTT. This codes for CASSSPGQGACEAFF.